This T cell receptor (beta chain) was recorded in a study of T cell repertoires in cytomegalovirus infection. Study conclusions and caveats: Carriers of CMV plus the relevant HLA were identified by cumulative public TCR beta family frequency.

As for this clonotype: The antigen remains unidentified.

The V end lost 0 bases, the J end lost 4 bases, and 9 bases lay between the germline ends. CDR3 length: 14 residues. CDR1 is SGHVS and CDR2 is FNYEAQ in the germline V gene. TCRdb called the reads again in MiXCR, with one record for every CDR3 protein. The sample comprises a few hundred thousand distinct CDR3 sequences, more than 9% of which are singletons, and around 4.5% rests with the top ten. This clonotype was sampled from a human donor in good health (CMV status not recorded). Some clones in this sample may be carry-over from other donors' samples. The sample comprised PBMCs. The genes are TRBV7-6 and TRBJ1-2, with no clear D. CDR3 amino acids: CASSLAENFYGYTF. The CDR3 nucleotides read TGTGCCAGCAGCTTAGCCGAGAACTTCTATGGCTACACCTTC.